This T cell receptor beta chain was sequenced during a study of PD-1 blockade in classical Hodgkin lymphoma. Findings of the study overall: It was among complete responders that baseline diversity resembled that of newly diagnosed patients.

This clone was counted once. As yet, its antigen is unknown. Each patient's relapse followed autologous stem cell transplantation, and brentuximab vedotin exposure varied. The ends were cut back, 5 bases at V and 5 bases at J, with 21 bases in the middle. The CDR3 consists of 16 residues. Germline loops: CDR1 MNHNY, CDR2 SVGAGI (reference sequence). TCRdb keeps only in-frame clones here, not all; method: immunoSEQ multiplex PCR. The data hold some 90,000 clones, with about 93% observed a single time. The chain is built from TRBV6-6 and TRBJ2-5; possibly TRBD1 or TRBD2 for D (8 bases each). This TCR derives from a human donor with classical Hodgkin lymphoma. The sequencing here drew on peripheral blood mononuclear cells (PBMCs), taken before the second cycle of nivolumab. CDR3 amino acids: CASSLTGGSGGETQYF. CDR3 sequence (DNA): TGTGCCAGCAGTCTCACAGGGGGTTCGGGGGGGGAGACCCAGTACTTC.